The sequence of this TCR beta chain was determined in a study of blood T cell repertoires in COVID-19. The study recruited people aged roughly 18 to 95 years across about two dozen US areas. Before being deemed recovered, Cohort 3 donors had two negative PCRs, clearance, or symptom resolution. J was trimmed by 6 bases and V by 1 base; bases with no gene match: 29. Per germline, CDR1 LGHDT and CDR2 YNNKEL (reference sequence). CDR3 length: 22 amino acids. In the original processing: Using reference gene primer amplification, nucleated cell counts were estimated. This table comes from immunoSEQ multiplex PCR, and its TCRdb copy is limited to in-frame clones, with some not included. Clone size and V and J calls were adopted from that table, with D and trimming inferred from the DNA. The table shows approximately 300,000 clones, with about 88% occurring only once.

The specimen was PBMCs or T cells enriched from blood (not recorded which). The rearrangement uses TRBV3-1 (or the pseudogene TRBV3-2) and TRBJ1-1, with 7 positions matching TRBD1. This receptor was obtained from a man in his 60s who had recovered from COVID-19. CDR3 in amino acids: CASSQARERLGQVRDEWAEAFF. CDR3 nucleotides: TGTGCCAGCAGCCAAGCGAGAGAGAGACTCGGACAGGTTCGGGACGAGTGGGCTGAAGCTTTCTTT.